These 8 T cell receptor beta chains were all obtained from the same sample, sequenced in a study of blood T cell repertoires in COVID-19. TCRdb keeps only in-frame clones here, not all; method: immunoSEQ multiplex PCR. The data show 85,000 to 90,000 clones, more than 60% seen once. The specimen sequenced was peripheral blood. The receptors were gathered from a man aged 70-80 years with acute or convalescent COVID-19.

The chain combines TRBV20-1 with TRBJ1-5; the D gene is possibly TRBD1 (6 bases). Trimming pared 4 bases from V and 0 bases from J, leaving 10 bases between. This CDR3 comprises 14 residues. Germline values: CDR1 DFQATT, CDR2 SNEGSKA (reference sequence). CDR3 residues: CSAIEQGSNQPQHF. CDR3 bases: TGCAGTGCTATTGAACAGGGTAGCAATCAGCCCCAGCATTTT.

CDR3 protein: CSVERLGQGIEQYF. DNA of the CDR3: TGCAGCGTTGAACGACTCGGACAGGGAATCGAGCAGTACTTC. The chain has TRBV29-1 and TRBJ2-7; 8 nucleotides align to TRBD1. From germline, CDR1 is SQVTM and CDR2 ANQGSEA. The CDR3 totals 14 residues. V lost 2 bases, J lost 6 bases, and 9 bases stayed unmatched.

CDR3 DNA: TGTGCCAGCAGCTTAGGACAGATGATGAACACTGAAGCTTTCTTT. Translation gives CASSLGQMMNTEAFF. This sequence joins TRBV5-8 and TRBJ1-1; a possible D gene is TRBD1 (6 bases). The V gene lost 2 bases and the J gene lost 0 bases, with 11 bases spanning the gap. The V gene's germline CDR1 is SGHTS and CDR2 YDEGEE. This CDR3 has 15 residues.

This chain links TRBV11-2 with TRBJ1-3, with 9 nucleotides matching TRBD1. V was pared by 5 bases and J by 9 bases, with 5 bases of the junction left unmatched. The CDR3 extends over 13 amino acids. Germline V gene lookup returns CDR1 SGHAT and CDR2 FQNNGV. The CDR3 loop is CASSRTGERTIYF. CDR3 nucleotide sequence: TGTGCCAGCAGCAGGACAGGGGAACGCACCATATATTTT.

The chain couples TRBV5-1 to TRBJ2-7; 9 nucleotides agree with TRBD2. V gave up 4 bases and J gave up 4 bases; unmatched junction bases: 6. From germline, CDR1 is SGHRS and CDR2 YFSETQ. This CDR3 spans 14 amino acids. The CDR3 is CASSRSGGGYEQYF. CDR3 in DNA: TGCGCCAGCAGCCGTAGCGGGGGAGGGTACGAGCAGTACTTC.

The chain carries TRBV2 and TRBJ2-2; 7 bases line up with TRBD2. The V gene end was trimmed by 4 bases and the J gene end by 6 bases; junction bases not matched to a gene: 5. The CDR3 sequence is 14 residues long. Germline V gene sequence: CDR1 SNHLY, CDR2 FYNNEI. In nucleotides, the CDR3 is TGTGCCAGCAGTGCCATGCGGGGGTCCGGGGAGCTGTTTTTT. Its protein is CASSAMRGSGELFF.

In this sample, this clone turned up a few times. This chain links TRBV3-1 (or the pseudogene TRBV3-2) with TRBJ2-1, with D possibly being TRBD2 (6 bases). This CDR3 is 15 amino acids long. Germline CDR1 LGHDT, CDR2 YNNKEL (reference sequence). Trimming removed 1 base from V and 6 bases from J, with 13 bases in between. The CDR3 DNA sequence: TGTGCCAGCAGCCAAGCCCTAGCGACTACCAATGAGCAGTTCTTC. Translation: CASSQALATTNEQFF.

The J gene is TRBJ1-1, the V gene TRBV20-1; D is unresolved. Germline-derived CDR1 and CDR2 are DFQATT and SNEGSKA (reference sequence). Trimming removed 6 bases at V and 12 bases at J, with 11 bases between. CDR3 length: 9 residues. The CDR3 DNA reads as TGCAGTGCCAAAACGGGAACTTTCTTT. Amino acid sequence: CSAKTGTFF.